What follows are 3 T cell receptor beta chains derived from one specimen sequenced in a study of T-cell reconstitution after alpha-beta-depleted transplantation in children. The TCRbeta library was prepared with unique molecular identifiers. TCRdb fed the PCR reads into MiXCR, producing one record per CDR3 protein. The sample holds approximately 340,000 distinct CDR3 sequences, about a tenth seen once. The starting material was PBMCs from the stem cell graft donor, obtained from the stem cell graft. These receptors were collected from a human donor who donated a stem cell graft to a child with acute lymphoblastic leukemia.

The chain is built from TRBV20-1 and TRBJ1-1, with D hard to call. Germline V gives CDR1 DFQATT, CDR2 SNEGSKA (reference sequence). V was shortened by 0 bases and J by 1 base, with 6 bases between the two germline ends. The CDR3 loop spans 13 amino acids. The CDR3 region has the DNA TGCAGTGCTAGAGATTATGGGAACACTGAAGCTTTCTTT. It yields the protein CSARDYGNTEAFF.

In this sample, this clonotype turned up a few times. V usage is TRBV29-1 and J usage is TRBJ2-1; D call uncertain. Germline V gives CDR1 SQVTM, CDR2 ANQGSEA. V was clipped by 4 bases and J by 0 bases, with 10 bases between them. This CDR3 spans 14 amino acids. The CDR3 bases are TGCAGCGTTGTCTTCGCTTCCTCCTACAATGAGCAGTTCTTC. This encodes CSVVFASSYNEQFF.

This clonotype was seen at least ten times. V and J are TRBV5-1 and TRBJ1-1; D gene ambiguous. Trimming left V 0 bases short and J 5 bases short, with 8 bases between. The germline V gene encodes CDR1 SGHRS and CDR2 YFSETQ. The CDR3 is 13 amino acids. CDR3 nucleotides: TGCGCCAGCAGCTTGGATGGGGTAACTGAAGCTTTCTTT. Protein sequence: CASSLDGVTEAFF.